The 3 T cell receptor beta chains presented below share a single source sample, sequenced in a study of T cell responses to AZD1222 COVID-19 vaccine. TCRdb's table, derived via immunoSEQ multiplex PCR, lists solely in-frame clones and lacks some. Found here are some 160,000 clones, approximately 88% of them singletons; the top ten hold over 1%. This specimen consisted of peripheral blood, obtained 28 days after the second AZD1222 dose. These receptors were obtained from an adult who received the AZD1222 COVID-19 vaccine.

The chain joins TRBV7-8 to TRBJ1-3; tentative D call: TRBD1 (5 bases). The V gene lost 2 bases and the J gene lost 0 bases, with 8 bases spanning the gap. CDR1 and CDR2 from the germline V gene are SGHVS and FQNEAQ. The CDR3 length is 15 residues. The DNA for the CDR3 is TGTGCCAGCAGCTTAAGGGGAACCTCTGGAAACACCATATATTTT. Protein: CASSLRGTSGNTIYF.

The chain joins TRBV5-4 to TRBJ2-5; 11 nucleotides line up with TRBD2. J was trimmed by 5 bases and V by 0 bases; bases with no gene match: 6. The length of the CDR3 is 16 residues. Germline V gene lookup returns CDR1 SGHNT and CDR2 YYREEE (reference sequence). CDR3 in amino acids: CASSLEVAGGRETQYF. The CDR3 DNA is TGTGCCAGCAGCTTGGAGGTAGCGGGGGGGCGGGAGACCCAGTACTTC.

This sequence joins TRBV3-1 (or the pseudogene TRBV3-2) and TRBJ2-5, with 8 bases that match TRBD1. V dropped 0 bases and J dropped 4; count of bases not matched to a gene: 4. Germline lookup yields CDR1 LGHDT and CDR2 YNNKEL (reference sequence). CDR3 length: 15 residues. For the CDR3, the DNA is TGTGCCAGCAGCCAAGAACGGACAGGGACAGAGACCCAGTACTTC. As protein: CASSQERTGTETQYF.